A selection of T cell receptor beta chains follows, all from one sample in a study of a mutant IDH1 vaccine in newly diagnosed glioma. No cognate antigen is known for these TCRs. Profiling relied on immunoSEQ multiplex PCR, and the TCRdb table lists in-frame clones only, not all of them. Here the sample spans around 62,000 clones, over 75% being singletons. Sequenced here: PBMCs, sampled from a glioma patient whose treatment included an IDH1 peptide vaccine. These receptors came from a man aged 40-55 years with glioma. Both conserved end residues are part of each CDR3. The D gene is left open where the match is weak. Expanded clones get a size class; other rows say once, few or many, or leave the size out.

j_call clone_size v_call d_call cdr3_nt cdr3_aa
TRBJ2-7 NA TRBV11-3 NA TGTGCCAGCAGCTTATCCAGTGGCGGGACCCACGAGCAGTACTTC CASSLSSGGTHEQYF
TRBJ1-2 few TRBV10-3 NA TGTGCCATCAGTGACAGGAGTCACTATGGCTACACCTTC CAISDRSHYGYTF
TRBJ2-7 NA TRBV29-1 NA TGCAGCGTTACGGGGGCCCGAACCTACGAGCAGTACTTC CSVTGARTYEQYF
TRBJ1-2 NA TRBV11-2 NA TGTGCCAGCAGCTTATCTGACGACGGGAGCTATGGCTACACCTTC CASSLSDDGSYGYTF
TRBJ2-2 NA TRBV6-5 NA TGTGCCAGCAGTTACCGTCAGATCGGGGAGCTGTTTTTT CASSYRQIGELFF
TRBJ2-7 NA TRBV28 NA TGTGCCAGCAAGACAGCCCCCTACGAGCAGTACTTC CASKTAPYEQYF
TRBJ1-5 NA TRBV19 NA TGTGCCAGTAGCCTCGACAGTTCCAATCAGCCCCAGCATTTT CASSLDSSNQPQHF
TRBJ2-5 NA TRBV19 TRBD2 TGTGCCAGTAGTCTTTTCGGGGGGGGTGTGCAAGAGACCCAGTACTTC CASSLFGGGVQETQYF
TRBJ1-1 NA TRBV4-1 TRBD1 TGCGCCAGCAGCCAAGAGGGCAGGGGGGGGAACACTGAAGCTTTCTTT CASSQEGRGGNTEAFF
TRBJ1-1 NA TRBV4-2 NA TGTGCCAGCAGCCAAGTAGTACATCCGGGAACTGAAGCTTTCTTT CASSQVVHPGTEAFF
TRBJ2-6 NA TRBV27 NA TGTGCCAGCAGTCCCCCCCCGACGGTCTCTGGGGCCAACGTCCTGACTTTC CASSPPPTVSGANVLTF
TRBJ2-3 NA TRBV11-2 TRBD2 TGTGCCAGCAGCTTACGCCTAGCGGGGGGGCGAGATACGCAGTATTTT CASSLRLAGGRDTQYF
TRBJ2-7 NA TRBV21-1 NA TGTGCCAGCAGCAAAGAAGGGACAGGGCAATTACACGAGCAGTACTTC CASSKEGTGQLHEQYF
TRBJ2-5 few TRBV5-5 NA TGTGCCAGCAGCTCACTGATGGGTCGGGAGACCCAGTACTTC CASSSLMGRETQYF
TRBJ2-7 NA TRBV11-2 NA TGTGCCAGCAGCCCTTTAGGGCGGCAAAACGCCCCCTACGAGCAGTACTTC CASSPLGRQNAPYEQYF
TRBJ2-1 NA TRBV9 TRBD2 TGTGCCAGCAGCGTATCACCGGGACTAGCGGGAGGAGCAAAGCAGTTCTTC CASSVSPGLAGGAKQFF
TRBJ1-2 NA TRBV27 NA TGTGCCAGCAGTTTTGGCGCGGCTTCCTATGGCTACACCTTC CASSFGAASYGYTF
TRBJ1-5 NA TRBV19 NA TGTGCCAGTAGCCAACGGCAGGGCAATCAGCCCCAGCATTTT CASSQRQGNQPQHF
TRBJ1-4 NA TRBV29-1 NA TGCAGCGTTGAAGAAGTATGGGACGGAGATTTT CSVEEVWDGDF
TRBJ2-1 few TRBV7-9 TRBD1 TGTGCCAGCAGCCGGGAAAGGGGACAGGGGAATAATGAGCAGTTCTTC CASSRERGQGNNEQFF
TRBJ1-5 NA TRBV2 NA TGTGCCAGCAGTGAAGCGCTTCGAGGGCTCGGCGATCAGCCCCAGCATTTT CASSEALRGLGDQPQHF
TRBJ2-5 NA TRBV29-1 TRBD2 TGCAGCGTTGACCTAGCGGGAGTAAGAGAGCAGTACTTC CSVDLAGVREQYF
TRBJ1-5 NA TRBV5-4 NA TGTGCCAGCAGCTTGGCGGGGGGACACGGCAATCAGCCCCAGCATTTT CASSLAGGHGNQPQHF
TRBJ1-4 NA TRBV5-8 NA TGTGCCAGCAGCTTAGGAGGGGCGCGGGCTAAACTGTTTTTT CASSLGGARAKLFF
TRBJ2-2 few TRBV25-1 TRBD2 TGTGCCAGCAGTGATCTGACTAGCGGGAGTGCCGGGGAGCTGTTTTTT CASSDLTSGSAGELFF
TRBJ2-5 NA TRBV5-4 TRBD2 TGTGCCAGCAGCTATGGTGGACTAGCGGGACGGGGAGAGACCCAGTACTTC CASSYGGLAGRGETQYF
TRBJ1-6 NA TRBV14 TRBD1 TGTGCCAGCAGCCAAGTTGCAGGGGGCTTCTATAATTCACCCCTCCACTTT CASSQVAGGFYNSPLHF
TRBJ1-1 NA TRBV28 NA TGTGCCAGCAGTGGGGGGTATCGGGGGCGCACTGAAGCTTTCTTT CASSGGYRGRTEAFF
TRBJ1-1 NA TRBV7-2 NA TGTGCCAGCAGCTTGAGGGCGAACACTGAAGCTTTCTTT CASSLRANTEAFF
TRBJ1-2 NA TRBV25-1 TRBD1 TGTGCCAGCAGTGAATCCGGGACAGGGGGCGACTATGGCTACACCTTC CASSESGTGGDYGYTF
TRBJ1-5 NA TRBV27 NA TGTGCCAGCAGTTACCGGACGGATAGCAATCAGCCCCAGCATTTT CASSYRTDSNQPQHF
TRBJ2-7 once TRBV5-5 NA TGTGCCAGCAGCCCGGACGCGCCTCTGGGGAGACGCGAGCAGTACTTC CASSPDAPLGRREQYF
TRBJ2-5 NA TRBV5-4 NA TGTGCCAGCAGCTTGGTCGGGTCTCTGGAGACCCAGTACTTC CASSLVGSLETQYF
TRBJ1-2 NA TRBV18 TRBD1 TGTGCCAGCTCGCCTCTAGGGGGACAGGGAGACTACACCTTC CASSPLGGQGDYTF
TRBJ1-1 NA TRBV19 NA TGTGCCAGTAGTAACAGGCCGAACACTGAAGCTTTCTTT CASSNRPNTEAFF
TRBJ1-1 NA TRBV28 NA TGTGCCAGCAGCCCCCCGTCGGACACTGAAGCTTTCTTT CASSPPSDTEAFF
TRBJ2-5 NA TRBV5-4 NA TGTGCCAGCAGTTCCCTCGGGGCAGTTGAAGAGACCCAGTACTTC CASSSLGAVEETQYF
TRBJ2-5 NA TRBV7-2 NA TGTGCCACCGGGGCAGGCGGGCGAGAGACCCAGTACTTC CATGAGGRETQYF
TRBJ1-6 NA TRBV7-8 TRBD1 TGTGCCAGCAGCTATGACAGGGCAAATAATTCACCCCTCCACTTT CASSYDRANNSPLHF
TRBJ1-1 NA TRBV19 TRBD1 TGTGCCAGTAAACGGACAGGCCCGACCGTGGCTTTCTTT CASKRTGPTVAFF